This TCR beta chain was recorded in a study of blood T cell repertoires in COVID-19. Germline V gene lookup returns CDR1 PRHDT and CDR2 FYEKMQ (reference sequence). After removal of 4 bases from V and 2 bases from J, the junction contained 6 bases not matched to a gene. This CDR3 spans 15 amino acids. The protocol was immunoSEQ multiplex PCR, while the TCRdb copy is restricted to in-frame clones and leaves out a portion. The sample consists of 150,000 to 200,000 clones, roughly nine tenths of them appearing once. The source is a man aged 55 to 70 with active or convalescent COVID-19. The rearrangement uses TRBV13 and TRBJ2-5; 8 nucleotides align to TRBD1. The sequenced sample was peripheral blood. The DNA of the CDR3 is TGTGCCAGCAGCTCGAGCAGGGGGCGGCAAGAGACCCAGTACTTC. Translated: CASSSSRGRQETQYF.